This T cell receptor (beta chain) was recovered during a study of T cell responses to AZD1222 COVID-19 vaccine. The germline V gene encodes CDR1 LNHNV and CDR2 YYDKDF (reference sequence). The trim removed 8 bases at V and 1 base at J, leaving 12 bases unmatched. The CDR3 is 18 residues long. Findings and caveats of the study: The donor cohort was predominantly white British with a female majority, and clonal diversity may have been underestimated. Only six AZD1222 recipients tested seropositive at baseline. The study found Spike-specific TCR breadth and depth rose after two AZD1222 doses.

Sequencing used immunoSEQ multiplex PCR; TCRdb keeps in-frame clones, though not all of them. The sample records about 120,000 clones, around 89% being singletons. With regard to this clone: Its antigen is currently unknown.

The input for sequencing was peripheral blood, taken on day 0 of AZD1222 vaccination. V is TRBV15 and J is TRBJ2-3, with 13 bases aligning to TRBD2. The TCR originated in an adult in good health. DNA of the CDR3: TGTGCCACCGGGGAATGGACTAGCGGGAGTCGCGGCACAGATACGCAGTATTTT. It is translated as CATGEWTSGSRGTDTQYF. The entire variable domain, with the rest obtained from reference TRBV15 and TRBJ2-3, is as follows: DAMVIQNPRYQVTQFGKPVTLSCSQTLNHNVMYWYQQKSSQAPKLLFHYYDKDFNNEADTPDNFQSRRPNTSFCFLDIRSPGLGDTAMYLCATGEWTSGSRGTDTQYFGPGTRLTVL.